The clone carrying this T cell receptor (beta chain) appeared many times. Its target is not known. The data originate from a study of human T cells and chemical hapten exposure. Germline loops: CDR1 ENHRY, CDR2 SYGVKD. The CDR3 is 13 amino acids. The V gene lost 7 bases and the J gene lost 3 bases, with 12 bases spanning the gap. Time point meaning: patch test 3, about 24 weeks after DPC sensitization. Treatment specified: therapeutic diphenylcyclopropenone sensitization with weekly scalp DPC. From whole blood left unfractionated, total RNA was extracted. TCRdb itself ran the RACE reads through MiXCR, one entry per CDR3 protein. The table includes just under 40,000 distinct CDR3 sequences, roughly 13% detected once. Points from the study as a whole: High-frequency TCRs, those above 1 in 1000, stayed the same after DPC sensitization.

The gene calls are TRBV10-3 and TRBJ1-1, with D possibly matching TRBD1 (6 bases). The sample here was whole blood, taken in connection with sensitization to the hapten diphenylcyclopropenone (DPC). The clonotype originates from a woman aged 40 to 50 with alopecia areata. Some clones in this sample may be carry-over from other donors' samples. The CDR3 DNA reads as TGTGCCATCAAGCAGGGGCGAGACACTGAAGCTTTCTTT. Translated, it gives CAIKQGRDTEAFF.